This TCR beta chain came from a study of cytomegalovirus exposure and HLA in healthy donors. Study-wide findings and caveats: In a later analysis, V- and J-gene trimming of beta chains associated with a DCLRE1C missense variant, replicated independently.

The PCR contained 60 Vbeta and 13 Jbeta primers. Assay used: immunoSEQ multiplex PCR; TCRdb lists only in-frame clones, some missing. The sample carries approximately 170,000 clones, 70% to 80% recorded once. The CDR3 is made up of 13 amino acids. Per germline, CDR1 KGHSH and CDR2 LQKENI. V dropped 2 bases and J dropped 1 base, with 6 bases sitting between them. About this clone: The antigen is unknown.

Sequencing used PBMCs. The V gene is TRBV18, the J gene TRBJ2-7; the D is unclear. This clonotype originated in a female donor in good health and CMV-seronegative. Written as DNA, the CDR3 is TGTGCCAGCTCACCAGATCTATCCTACGAGCAGTACTTC. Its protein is CASSPDLSYEQYF.